This entry is about one T cell receptor beta chain. This sample is part of a study of T-cell memory formation after mild COVID-19. From germline, CDR1 is SGHTA and CDR2 FQGNSA. Trimming took 0 bases from V and 4 from J; bases not matched to a gene: 8. CDR3 length equals 16 residues. TCRdb used MiXCR to reprocess the 5' RACE reads, holding one entry per CDR3 protein. The top ten hold roughly 8.4% of the sample, which has some 450,000 distinct CDR3 sequences, 20% seen once. The sequenced sample was PBMCs or a T cell subset sorted from them (not recorded which). The chain combines TRBV7-2 with TRBJ2-7, with 8 bases aligning to TRBD1. This receptor was taken from an adult woman who had mild COVID-19 (a few samples of this study predate the infection). Cell type and time point are not known. CDR3 in amino acids: CASSLAWAGGWYEQYF. The CDR3 DNA sequence: TGTGCCAGCAGCTTAGCTTGGGCAGGGGGCTGGTACGAGCAGTACTTC.